These T cell receptor beta chains were read from a single sample in a study of cytomegalovirus exposure and HLA in healthy donors. TCRdb's copy holds only in-frame clones and misses some; the assay was immunoSEQ multiplex PCR. The sample includes about 110,000 clones, about 85% of them seen just once. Sequenced: PBMCs. These TCRs come from a woman aged 18-29 years in good health and CMV-seronegative. CDR3s include the opening cysteine and the closing phenylalanine or tryptophan. D genes are given only for firm matches. Expanded clones get a size class; other rows say once, few or many, or leave the size out.

V	J	D	size	DNA	CDR3
TRBV5-1	TRBJ1-1	.	.	TGCGCCAGCAGCTTTAATTCGGGTTTGAACACTGAAGCTTTCTTT	CASSFNSGLNTEAFF
TRBV30	TRBJ2-1	.	.	TGTGCCTGGAGTGTAGGGGGATTCAATGAGCAGTTCTTC	CAWSVGGFNEQFF
TRBV6-1	TRBJ1-2	.	.	TGTGCCAGCAGCACGAAAACTCCCCCAAACTATGGCTACACCTTC	CASSTKTPPNYGYTF
TRBV2	TRBJ2-1	TRBD2	.	TGTGCCAGCAGTGAAGGCCTAGCGGGTTACATTGAGCAGTTCTTC	CASSEGLAGYIEQFF
TRBV30	TRBJ1-1	.	few	TGTGCTGCGAATAGGGGAGGGGGAAAAAGGAGCACTGAAGCTTTCTTT	CAANRGGGKRSTEAFF
TRBV7-9	TRBJ2-1	.	.	TGTGCCAGCAGCTTAGAAGACAGTATGTACAATGAGCAGTTCTTC	CASSLEDSMYNEQFF
TRBV5-1	TRBJ2-7	.	.	TGCGCCAGCAGGTCGGTAACGGGGGAAGTCGTCTACGAGCAGTACTTC	CASRSVTGEVVYEQYF
TRBV5-1	TRBJ2-5	TRBD1	.	TGCGCCAGCAGCAAGGGACAGGGGGGAAGAGAGACCCAGTACTTC	CASSKGQGGRETQYF
TRBV2	TRBJ2-7	.	.	TGTGCCAGCAGTGAAATGGGCTACTTC	CASSEMGYF
TRBV9	TRBJ1-1	.	.	TGTGCCAGCAGCGCACCGGGGGGCGACAACACTGAAGCTTTCTTT	CASSAPGGDNTEAFF
TRBV2	TRBJ2-7	TRBD2	few	TGTGCCAGCAGCCTTGGGACTAGCGGGGAAGGCGAGCAGTACTTC	CASSLGTSGEGEQYF
TRBV19	TRBJ1-6	TRBD1	.	TGTGCCAGTAGTGCGTATACAGGGGTTTCACCCCTCCACTTT	CASSAYTGVSPLHF
TRBV11-3	TRBJ1-3	.	.	TGTGCCAGCAGCACCCCGGGGAGCACCATATATTTT	CASSTPGSTIYF
TRBV6-1	TRBJ2-1	TRBD2	.	TGTGCCAGCAGTGCCTCCGGGACTAGCGCCTACAATGAGCAGTTCTTC	CASSASGTSAYNEQFF
TRBV7-6	TRBJ2-1	.	.	TGTGCCAGCAGCCTAAGTAATTTGGCGGGGCCCTACAATGAGCAGTTCTTC	CASSLSNLAGPYNEQFF
TRBV4-2	TRBJ1-6	TRBD1	.	TGTGCCAGCAGCCAACAACTTAGGGGGCGAGGGAATTCACCCCTCCACTTT	CASSQQLRGRGNSPLHF
TRBV30	TRBJ2-5	TRBD1	.	TGTGCCTGGAGTGAACCCCAACAGGGGTGGCAAGAGACCCAGTACTTC	CAWSEPQQGWQETQYF
TRBV9	TRBJ2-5	.	.	TGTGCCAGCAGCGTAGGACAGATACCACAAGAGACCCAGTACTTC	CASSVGQIPQETQYF
TRBV19	TRBJ2-2	.	.	TGTGCCAGTAGTCAGGGGAGAGGGACCGGGGAGCTGTTTTTT	CASSQGRGTGELFF
TRBV9	TRBJ1-1	.	.	TGTGCCAGCAGCGTAAGTCCAGGGGAATTGGGAAACACTGAAGCTTTCTTT	CASSVSPGELGNTEAFF
TRBV5-4	TRBJ1-4	TRBD1	.	TGTGCCAGCAGCTCCCGGAGGGGGCCGAGTACTAATGAAAAACTGTTTTTT	CASSSRRGPSTNEKLFF
TRBV7-9	TRBJ1-2	.	few	TGTGCCAGCAGCCCCGGGGGTATTGGCTACACCTTC	CASSPGGIGYTF
TRBV12-5	TRBJ2-5	.	.	TGTGCTAGTGGTTATGGAGCAGCTCAAGAGACCCAGTACTTC	CASGYGAAQETQYF
TRBV7-9	TRBJ2-2	TRBD2	.	TGTGCCAGCTTGATGCGGGGGGGAAACACCGGGGAGCTGTTTTTT	CASLMRGGNTGELFF
TRBV25-1	TRBJ2-3	.	.	TGTGCCAGCAGTGGGTCGAGGAGGGGCACAGATACGCAGTATTTT	CASSGSRRGTDTQYF
TRBV7-3	TRBJ2-1	TRBD2	.	TGTGCCAGCAGCCCCGGGACTAGCGGGGGGGCCTGGGAGCAGTTCTTC	CASSPGTSGGAWEQFF
TRBV7-9	TRBJ1-2	.	.	TGTGCCAGCAGCTTATTCGGCGAATTACTAGCTAACTATGGCTACACCTTC	CASSLFGELLANYGYTF
TRBV9	TRBJ1-3	.	.	TGTGCCAGCTCTTTAAACTCTGGAAACACCATATATTTT	CASSLNSGNTIYF
TRBV4-2	TRBJ1-5	TRBD1	.	TGTGCCAGCAGCCCGGGACAGGGAGGGGCGCCCCAGCATTTT	CASSPGQGGAPQHF
TRBV5-4	TRBJ1-1	.	.	TGTGCCAGCAGCTTGGCTCAGGGGCCTGAAGCTTTCTTT	CASSLAQGPEAFF
TRBV27	TRBJ2-7	TRBD2	.	TGTGCCAGCAGCGGGGGGGCCGAGCAGTACTTC	CASSGGAEQYF
TRBV29-1	TRBJ2-7	.	.	TGCAGCGTTGAAGGAGGGTCGAACTACGAGCAGTACTTC	CSVEGGSNYEQYF
TRBV5-1	TRBJ1-4	.	.	TGCGCCAGCAGCTTGGCCCCCGAAGCCGGTAATGAAAAACTGTTTTTT	CASSLAPEAGNEKLFF
TRBV27	TRBJ1-3	TRBD1	.	TGTGCCAGCAGTTTAAATTTGCAGGGGGCGAGAAACACCATATATTTT	CASSLNLQGARNTIYF
TRBV27	TRBJ2-1	TRBD2	.	TGTGCCAGCAGTCCACAATTTGCGGGGGGGCTGAATGAGCAGTTCTTC	CASSPQFAGGLNEQFF
TRBV2	TRBJ1-2	.	once	TGTGCCAGCTACGGCGGGGGCTACACCTTC	CASYGGGYTF
TRBV7-9	TRBJ2-7	.	.	TGTGCCAGCAGCTTATTTTCGCGGCACGAGCAGTACTTC	CASSLFSRHEQYF
TRBV14	TRBJ2-2	TRBD1	.	TGTGCCAGCAGCCAAAACAGGGGCGTGAAGACCGGGGAGCTGTTTTTT	CASSQNRGVKTGELFF
TRBV7-3	TRBJ2-1	TRBD2	.	TGTGCCAGCAGCCATCCCGGGAGCGGGGGGCAAAACAATGAGCAGTTCTTC	CASSHPGSGGQNNEQFF
TRBV5-8	TRBJ1-5	TRBD1	.	TGTGCCAGCAGCGCACAGGGGAAGGTGGTCAATCAGCCCCAGCATTTT	CASSAQGKVVNQPQHF
TRBV30	TRBJ2-7	.	.	TGTGCCTGGAGTACAGAAACGGCAGAGTACTTC	CAWSTETAEYF
TRBV6-6	TRBJ2-3	TRBD2	.	TGTGCCAGCAGACCGGGGGGGCGCACAGATACGCAGTATTTT	CASRPGGRTDTQYF
TRBV9	TRBJ2-2	TRBD1	.	TGTGCCAGCAGCGTCATGAGGACAGGGGGACTCGAATCGCGCGGGGAGCTGTTTTTT	CASSVMRTGGLESRGELFF
TRBV29-1	TRBJ1-2	TRBD1	.	TGCAGCGTTGAGGCGGGACAGTCCTATGGCTACACCTTC	CSVEAGQSYGYTF
TRBV28	TRBJ2-5	TRBD2	.	TGTGCCAGCAGGGCATCGGCGGGGGGATATATGGAGACCCAGTACTTC	CASRASAGGYMETQYF
TRBV7-8	TRBJ2-1	TRBD2	.	TGTGCCAGCAGCTTACTAGCGGGGGGGAGTGAGCAGTTCTTC	CASSLLAGGSEQFF